This TCR beta chain is from a study of CD8 T cells in acute hepatitis C reinfection (dated by TCRdb to 2020 to 2022). Broadly, across the study: The TCRbeta repertoire of CD8+ T cells specific for the HCV NS3-1073 epitope was profiled during acute infection and after viral clearance. A handful of spontaneous resolvers contributed paired acute and follow-up samples. Beyond this particular receptor, the publication reports: Preferential use of the TRBV04 and TRBV06 gene families was observed in all groups, and this preferential usage was not explained by overrepresentation in the naive pool. The NS3-1073 specific repertoires were highly diverse, and diversity did not differ significantly among acute resolver, follow-up resolver and acute chronic samples. Because bulk sequencing covered only the TCRbeta chain, the alphabeta pairing of the public clonotypes could not be determined. Regardless of outcome, roughly 13 public clonotypes were found, and one public clonotype used V04-02/J02-02. It was rare for CDR3 sequences to be shared with other epitopes, and exact matching may have been limited by differing sequencing approaches. Chronically infected subjects had no follow-up repertoires because NS3-1073 specific cells were too rare to sort.

The germline V gene gives CDR1 as LGHNT and CDR2 as FRNRAP. The CDR3 sequence holds 13 residues, the cysteine and phenylalanine included. The retained sequence is limited to the CDR3, 39 bases, with the frame set at the first base. The junction carries 5 bases between V and J, which are trimmed by 5 bases and 0 bases respectively. The sample holds a few counts of this clone. Its antigen remains undetermined. The sample holds no much larger clone one base away, and base qualities are not on file. Genomic DNA was extracted from FACS-sorted cells, and TCRbeta chains were sequenced through the commercial immunoSEQ service. As for the authors' bioinformatics: Repertoire data were analyzed with ImmunoSEQ Analyzer software v3.0 and R v3.5.1. Only productive rearrangements were analyzed, because sequences with stop codons or out-of-frame rearrangements were removed. Simpson diversity, Shannon entropy, CDR3 length and nucleotide addition metrics were supplied by the sequencing provider. Clonotypes were grouped by frequency as dominant, sub-dominant, low or lowest abundance, and most analyses excluded clonotypes below 0.1%. A CDR3 amino acid clonotype was called public if the clonotype appeared in at least two subjects at a cumulative frequency of at least 0.5%. TCRdb mirrors the immuneACCESS table, restricted to in-frame sequences. Some clones are absent from its copies; in checked studies, under half trace to an unresolved V gene, and the reason for the others is unknown. The V and J calls and clone size were taken over from that table, and D and trimming were inferred from the DNA. Counted in this sample were fewer than 40,000 clones; around 85% of them appeared once. The ten largest clonotypes hold around 9.9% of the sample.

Per the publication, the time point label means: naive CD8 control sorted from an acute-time-point sample. Enrolled in the Montreal Hepatitis C Cohort (HEPCO) in Canada, the donors were people who inject drugs, and these donors were followed every 3 months. Acute primary HCV infection was defined as a positive HCV RNA or antibody test after a negative test within the previous 24 weeks. Surface staining used CD3, CD8 and CD45RO antibodies, with an aqua fixable dye to exclude dead cells. Among the cohort members were 8 or 9 spontaneous resolvers, with spontaneous resolution defined as HCV RNA clearance within 24 weeks. Negative selection by means of the MACS CD8+ T cell Isolation Kit yielded CD8+ T cells from peripheral blood mononuclear cells recovered from cryopreservation by thawing. A BD FACSAria II cell sorter was used for cell sorting.

Sequencing was carried out using naive CD8+ T cells from PBMCs. The sample's cell subset or site label, in plain terms: sorted total naive CD45RO-negative CD8+ T cells. The clonotype comes from a woman between 18 and 29 years old who spontaneously cleared hepatitis C infection. The rearranged segments are TRBV12-5 and TRBJ1-5; the D gene is unclear. The encoded CDR3 is CASGPYSNQPQHF. The nucleotide sequence is given as TGTGCTAGTGGTCCGTATAGCAATCAGCCCCAGCATTTT. Reference TRBV12-5 and TRBJ1-5 proteins supply the regions before and after the CDR3; the full variable domain is: DARVTQTPRHKVTEMGQEVTMRCQPILGHNTVFWYRQTMMQGLELLAYFRNRAPLDDSGMPKDRFSAEMPDATLATLKIQPSEPRDSAVYFCASGPYSNQPQHFGDGTRLSIL.